The 16 T cell receptor beta chains below come from one sample, sequenced in a study of identical twins. TCRdb used MiXCR to reprocess the 5' RACE reads, holding one entry per CDR3 protein. The table has roughly 690,000 distinct CDR3 sequences, roughly 20% seen once; the top ten hold roughly 4%. This sample also appeared in a second study, on T cells expressing NK-cell markers.

The sequencing sample was made of PBMCs. These receptors originate from a woman aged 18-29 years in good health.

This chain links TRBV7-8 with TRBJ1-5; 8 bases agree with TRBD1. The CDR3 runs to 15 residues. Per germline, CDR1 SGHVS and CDR2 FQNEAQ. V gave up 4 bases and J gave up 6 bases; unmatched junction bases: 8. This CDR3 reads CASSSGQGLRQPQHF. As DNA, the CDR3 is TGTGCCAGCAGCTCCGGACAGGGACTTCGTCAGCCCCAGCATTTT. Full variable domain (remainder filled in from reference TRBV7-8 and TRBJ1-5): GAGVSQSPRYKVAKRGQDVALRCDPISGHVSLFWYQQALGQGPEFLTYFQNEAQLDKSGLPSDRFFAERPEGSVSTLKIQRTQQEDSAVYLCASSSGQGLRQPQHFGDGTRLSIL.

This clonotype was picked up a small number of times. This chain joins TRBV7-2 and TRBJ2-5, with 7 nucleotides matching TRBD2. CDR3 length: 15 amino acids. J gave up 1 base and V 3 bases, and 5 bases lay outside the gene matches. Per the germline V gene, CDR1 is SGHTA and CDR2 is FQGNSA. The CDR3 region is CASSLGEGPQETQYF. The CDR3 bases are TGTGCCAGCAGCTTGGGGGAGGGACCCCAAGAGACCCAGTACTTC. The whole variable domain, filled in from reference TRBV7-2 and TRBJ2-5, reads GAGVSQSPSNKVTEKGKDVELRCDPISGHTALYWYRQSLGQGLEFLIYFQGNSAPDKSGLPSDRFSAERTGGSVSTLTIQRTQQEDSAVYLCASSLGEGPQETQYFGPGTRLLVL.

This clonotype was detected ten times or more. This chain connects TRBV5-1 to TRBJ2-2, with D uncertain. The V gene's germline CDR1 is SGHRS and CDR2 YFSETQ. The CDR3 extends over 14 amino acids. Trimming took 8 bases from V and 3 from J, leaving 14 bases between them. CDR3 amino acids: CASRTQVDTGELFF. CDR3 nucleotide sequence: TGCGCCAGTAGAACACAAGTAGACACCGGGGAGCTGTTTTTT.

The chain is built from TRBV5-6 and TRBJ2-1; 9 bases are a match to TRBD2. This CDR3 has 16 amino acids. CDR1 and CDR2 (germline): SGHDT, YYEEEE. V was clipped by 3 bases and J by 4 bases; unmatched bases: 8. CDR3 sequence (DNA): TGTGCCAGCAGCTCGAAGACTAGCGGAGGGTACAATGAGCAGTTCTTC. Translating gives CASSSKTSGGYNEQFF.

The chain uses TRBV18 and TRBJ2-7, with 10 bases aligning to TRBD2. Trimming took 5 bases from V and 3 from J; bases not matched to a gene: 4. Germline loops: CDR1 KGHSH, CDR2 LQKENI. The CDR3 loop spans 14 amino acids. CDR3 sequence: CASSETSGFYEQYF. The CDR3 nucleotides are TGTGCCAGCTCAGAGACTAGCGGGTTCTACGAGCAGTACTTC.

The rearrangement links TRBV10-2 to TRBJ2-7; maybe TRBD2 (5 bases). This CDR3 has 14 amino acids. V was trimmed by 3 bases and J by 2 bases, leaving 11 bases between them. Germline CDR1 is WSHSY and CDR2 is SAAADI. The CDR3 coding sequence is TGCGCCAGCAGTGATTCGGGGATTCCCTACGAGCAGTACTTC. Its protein product is CASSDSGIPYEQYF.

The sample holds a few counts of this clonotype. The gene calls are TRBV5-1 and TRBJ1-2; D unresolved. The CDR3 extends over 14 amino acids. V was shortened by 2 bases and J by 0 bases, with 8 bases between the two germline ends. Per germline, CDR1 SGHRS and CDR2 YFSETQ. The CDR3 region is CASSFGLANYGYTF. CDR3 DNA sequence: TGCGCCAGCAGCTTCGGGTTAGCTAACTATGGCTACACCTTC.

The chain recombines TRBV12-3 or TRBV12-4 with TRBJ2-7, with TRBD2 matching 11 bases. The CDR3 contains 14 residues. V was clipped by 6 bases and J by 7 bases; unmatched bases: 8. Written as DNA, the CDR3 is TGTGCCAGCAGCTATAGCGGGGGGGCCGAAGAGCAGTACTTC. It is translated as CASSYSGGAEEQYF.

This clonotype has a handful of counts. The genes are TRBV6-5 and TRBJ2-7, with TRBD1 matching 7 bases. Per germline, CDR1 MNHEY and CDR2 SVGAGI. This CDR3 is 15 amino acids long. J was trimmed by 6 bases and V by 4 bases; bases with no gene match: 12. CDR3 DNA: TGTGCCAGCAGTTTATCCGGGACAGCTCCTGTCGAGCAGTACTTC. Protein sequence: CASSLSGTAPVEQYF.

The chain employs TRBV15 and TRBJ1-1, with D unresolved. The CDR3 totals 13 residues. Trimming took off 5 bases at V and 8 bases at J, with 15 bases between the two ends. Germline V gives CDR1 LNHNV, CDR2 YYDKDF (reference sequence). CDR3 amino acids: CATSLPPDPEAFF. CDR3 sequence (DNA): TGTGCCACCAGCTTGCCACCGGACCCAGAAGCTTTCTTT.

The rearrangement links TRBV20-1 to TRBJ2-3; D may be TRBD2 (6 bases). Germline V gene lookup returns CDR1 DFQATT and CDR2 SNEGSKA (reference sequence). Trimming left V 6 bases short and J 6 bases short, with 28 bases between. The CDR3 has 17 residues. The CDR3 coding sequence is TGCAGTGCCCTTGGGGCCGGGACTTACCCCTCACGGGATACGCAGTATTTT. This gives the protein CSALGAGTYPSRDTQYF.

This clonotype was counted ten times or more. The chain couples TRBV20-1 to TRBJ2-3; tentatively, D is TRBD2 (7 bases). Trimming removed 1 base from V and 2 bases from J, with 13 bases in between. The CDR3 length is 15 residues. Looked up from germline, CDR1 is DFQATT and CDR2 is SNEGSKA (reference sequence). CDR3 protein: CSARVFRGATDTQYF. The CDR3 bases are TGCAGTGCTAGAGTCTTCCGGGGGGCCACAGATACGCAGTATTTT.

This clonotype showed up just a few times. The V and J genes are TRBV12-3 or TRBV12-4 and TRBJ1-2; D unclear. CDR3 length: 12 amino acids. V lost 3 bases to trimming and J lost 6 bases, with 8 bases between them. The CDR3 bases are TGTGCCAGCAGTTTTCATGGGGATGGCTACACCTTC. Translation gives CASSFHGDGYTF.

The chain has TRBV10-3 and TRBJ1-1; D possibly corresponds to TRBD1 (5 bases). The CDR3 has 13 residues. Trimming removed 3 bases at V and 5 bases at J, with 10 bases between. CDR1 is ENHRY, CDR2 SYGVKD, per germline. CDR3 nucleotide sequence: TGTGCCATCAGTGACTGGGGGATGACTGAAGCTTTCTTT. Its protein is CAISDWGMTEAFF.

The table lists this clonotype with a count of one. The chain employs TRBV4-1 and TRBJ2-5; TRBD2 agrees at 7 bases. J lost 5 bases, V lost 1 base, and 13 bases had no gene match. Germline V gives CDR1 MGHRA, CDR2 YSYEKL. The CDR3 loop spans 17 amino acids. The CDR3 is CASSQGYGAGVGETQYF. CDR3 DNA: TGCGCCAGCAGCCAAGGTTATGGGGCGGGAGTGGGGGAGACCCAGTACTTC.

This clonotype came up many times. The chain couples TRBV5-1 to TRBJ2-1; TRBD1 matches 7 bases. With V trimmed by 5 bases and J by 5 bases, 13 bases remained unmatched. The CDR3 totals 16 residues. The germline CDR1 and CDR2 sequences are SGHRS and YFSETQ. CDR3 residues: CASSSRWDRYNNEQFF. The CDR3 region has the DNA TGCGCCAGCAGTTCTCGCTGGGACAGATATAACAATGAGCAGTTCTTC.